A single sample gave rise to the 8 T cell receptor beta chains below, sequenced in a study of OX40 agonist ivuxolimab in advanced cancers. The data were produced by immunoSEQ multiplex PCR, yet TCRdb's version contains in-frame clones alone and is incomplete. Among roughly 50,000 clones, 87% were seen once, and the ten largest hold around 10%. The sequencing here drew on CD4+ or CD8+ T cells sorted from blood, taken in a trial of the OX40 agonist ivuxolimab. The receptors were gathered from an adult with an advanced solid tumor such as melanoma, head and neck, liver or kidney cancer.

This sequence joins TRBV10-3 and TRBJ1-2; D remains unclear. Between the trimmed V and J ends, which lost 0 bases and 0 bases, there was a span of 11 bases. Germline values: CDR1 ENHRY, CDR2 SYGVKD. The CDR3 sequence is 16 residues long. CDR3 region: CAISESWTGTNYGYTF. CDR3 sequence (DNA): TGTGCCATCAGTGAGTCGTGGACGGGAACTAACTATGGCTACACCTTC.

The chain recombines TRBV13 with TRBJ2-2; 8 bases agree with TRBD1. This CDR3 comprises 15 residues. The V segment lost 6 bases and the J segment 7 bases; nucleotides outside the gene matches: 10. Germline values: CDR1 PRHDT, CDR2 FYEKMQ (reference sequence). The CDR3 DNA sequence: TGTGCCAGCAGTCCCTCCGGACAGGGAATCGGGGAGCTGTTTTTT. Residues: CASSPSGQGIGELFF. The full variable domain, completed using reference TRBV13 and TRBJ2-2, is AAGVIQSPRHLIKEKRETATLKCYPIPRHDTVYWYQQGPGQDPQFLISFYEKMQSDKGSIPDRFSAQQFSDYHSELNMSSLELGDSALYFCASSPSGQGIGELFFGEGSRLTVL.

The rearrangement uses TRBV7-6 and TRBJ2-2; the match to TRBD1 covers 8 bases. V trimming: 1 base; J trimming: 5 bases; junction bases outside the gene matches: 6. CDR1 is SGHVS and CDR2 is FNYEAQ in the germline V gene. This CDR3 comprises 16 residues. Written as DNA, the CDR3 is TGTGCCAGCAGCTTAGGGACAGGGCCGAGGACCGGGGAGCTGTTTTTT. It codes for CASSLGTGPRTGELFF.

This rearrangement joins TRBV5-1 to TRBJ1-1; D call uncertain. CDR3 length: 14 amino acids. Germline CDR1 SGHRS, CDR2 YFSETQ. Trimming removed 0 bases at V and 0 bases at J, with 6 bases between. The CDR3 bases are TGCGCCAGCAGCTTGGGACATATGAACACTGAAGCTTTCTTT. Translating it yields CASSLGHMNTEAFF. Supplemented by reference TRBV5-1 and TRBJ1-1, the full variable domain reads KAGVTQTPRYLIKTRGQQVTLSCSPISGHRSVSWYQQTPGQGLQFLFEYFSETQRNKGNFPGRFSGRQFSNSRSEMNVSTLELGDSALYLCASSLGHMNTEAFFGQGTRLTVV.

The chain has TRBV5-4 and TRBJ2-1; TRBD2 agrees at 11 bases. Germline trimming cut 4 bases from V and 6 bases from J; bases unmatched to any gene: 6. Germline V gene data show CDR1 as SGHNT and CDR2 as YYREEE (reference sequence). The CDR3 sequence is 15 residues long. CDR3 residues: CASSHWLAGGNEQFF. The CDR3, as DNA: TGTGCCAGCAGCCATTGGCTAGCGGGAGGCAATGAGCAGTTCTTC.

The rearrangement uses TRBV5-6 and TRBJ2-1; 9 positions agree with TRBD1. The V segment lost 4 bases and the J segment 11 bases; nucleotides outside the gene matches: 25. There are 19 residues in the CDR3. Germline loops: CDR1 SGHDT, CDR2 YYEEEE. In DNA form, the CDR3 reads TGTGCCAGCAGCCTACAGGGGGCTAACTCACTAGCCGGATCCGGAAAGCAGTTCTTC. Its protein product is CASSLQGANSLAGSGKQFF.

The V and J genes are TRBV10-3 and TRBJ2-3, with 7 bases fitting TRBD2. In germline, CDR1 is ENHRY, CDR2 SYGVKD. The CDR3 runs to 13 residues. The trim removed 6 bases at V and 2 bases at J, leaving 2 bases unmatched. The CDR3 DNA is TGTGCCATCAGGGCGGGGGACACAGATACGCAGTATTTT. This encodes CAIRAGDTDTQYF.

The chain combines TRBV30 with TRBJ1-4; D is possibly TRBD1 (6 bases). Germline values: CDR1 GTSNPN, CDR2 SVGIG (reference sequence). Trimming stripped 0 bases from V and 5 bases from J, with 16 bases between. The CDR3 extends over 16 amino acids. The CDR3, as DNA: TGTGCCTGGAGTGTAGGGGACACTTGGTCAAATGAAAAACTGTTTTTT. Amino acids: CAWSVGDTWSNEKLFF.